This T cell receptor beta chain originates from a study of ipilimumab plus nivolumab after autologous stem cell transplantation. Generated by immunoSEQ multiplex PCR, the TCRdb table keeps only in-frame clones and is missing some. The sample includes under 15,000 clones, 69% of them seen just once. V shed 2 bases, J shed 4 bases, and the junction held 4 bases outside the gene matches. Germline V gene sequence: CDR1 MNHEY, CDR2 SMNVEV (reference sequence). This CDR3 comprises 15 residues. The gene calls are TRBV27 and TRBJ2-1; TRBD2 aligns across 8 bases. This TCR was sampled from a male donor with diffuse large B-cell lymphoma. The specimen was PBMCs, collected in a trial of ipilimumab plus nivolumab as post-transplant consolidation. CDR3: CASSLAGGTYNEQFF. The CDR3, as DNA: TGTGCCAGCAGTTTAGCGGGAGGTACGTACAATGAGCAGTTCTTC.